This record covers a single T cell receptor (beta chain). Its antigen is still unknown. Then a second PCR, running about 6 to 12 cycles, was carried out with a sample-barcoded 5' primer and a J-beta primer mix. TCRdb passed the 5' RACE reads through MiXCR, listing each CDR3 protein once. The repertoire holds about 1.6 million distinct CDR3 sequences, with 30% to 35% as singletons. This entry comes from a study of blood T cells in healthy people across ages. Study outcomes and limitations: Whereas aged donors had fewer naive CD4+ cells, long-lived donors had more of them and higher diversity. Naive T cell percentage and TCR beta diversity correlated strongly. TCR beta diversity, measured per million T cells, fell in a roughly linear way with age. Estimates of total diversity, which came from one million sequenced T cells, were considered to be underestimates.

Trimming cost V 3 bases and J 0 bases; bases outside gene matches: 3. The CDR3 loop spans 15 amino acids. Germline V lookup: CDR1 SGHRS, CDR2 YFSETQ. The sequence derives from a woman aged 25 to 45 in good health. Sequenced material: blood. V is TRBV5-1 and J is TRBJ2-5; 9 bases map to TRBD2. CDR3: CASSYSGGHQETQYF. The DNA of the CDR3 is TGCGCCAGCAGCTATAGCGGGGGACACCAAGAGACCCAGTACTTC.